The 27 T cell receptor beta chains below all came from one sample that was sequenced in a study of blood T cell repertoires in COVID-19. The protocol was immunoSEQ multiplex PCR, while the TCRdb copy is restricted to in-frame clones and leaves out a portion. Among 25,000 to 30,000 clones listed, around 89% were seen once. The sample consisted of peripheral blood. These receptors were obtained from a human donor in a cohort sampled during active COVID-19.

The rearrangement links TRBV10-3 to TRBJ2-3, with 11 nucleotides matching TRBD2. The CDR3 loop spans 20 amino acids. V lost 0 bases, J lost 2 bases, and 13 bases stayed unmatched. The V gene's germline CDR1 is ENHRY and CDR2 SYGVKD. CDR3 in DNA: TGTGCCATCAGTGAGTCGGGGCTAGCGGGGGGCCTCGAGAACACAGATACGCAGTATTTT. Translated: CAISESGLAGGLENTDTQYF.

The chain links TRBV5-8 to TRBJ2-5; a possible D gene is TRBD1 (6 bases). The germline gives CDR1 SGHTS, CDR2 YDEGEE. This CDR3 has 13 residues. V dropped 6 bases and J dropped 4 bases, with 13 bases sitting between them. The CDR3 DNA is TGTGCCAGCAACCTACAGGGTGCAGAGACCCAGTACTTC. Protein sequence: CASNLQGAETQYF.

Regarding this clone: The junction departs from the called germline gene at one end, perhaps through a read error. The chain combines TRBV11-3 with TRBJ2-4; TRBD1 might be the D (6 bases). The germline CDR1 and CDR2 sequences are SGHNT and YENEEA. The CDR3 totals 18 residues. The CDR3 coding sequence is TGTGCCAGCAGCTTAGTGGAGAGGTCCCCGGGACACCGTCGTGAGTTCCCCTTC. It specifies CASSLVERSPGHRREFPF.

This clone was found a few times. The V gene is TRBV6-2 or TRBV6-3, the J gene TRBJ2-5, with TRBD1 as a possible D gene (6 bases). The germline CDR1 and CDR2 sequences are MNHEY and SVGEGT. Trimming took off 6 bases at V and 7 bases at J, with 12 bases between the two ends. This CDR3 spans 12 amino acids. The CDR3 region has the DNA TGTGCCAGCAGCGGACAGTGGGGGACCCAGTACTTC. Translating gives CASSGQWGTQYF.

The chain joins TRBV11-2 to TRBJ2-5, with D possibly being TRBD2 (5 bases). With 0 bases removed from V and 4 bases from J, the gap between germline ends came to 18 bases. Germline CDR1 is SGHAT and CDR2 is FQNNGV. The CDR3 runs to 17 residues. CDR3 region: CASSLDLWTRAGETQYF. CDR3 in DNA: TGTGCCAGCAGCTTAGATCTCTGGACTCGAGCAGGAGAGACCCAGTACTTC.

The genes are TRBV9 and TRBJ2-5; 8 bases match TRBD2. Trimming took 4 bases from V and 3 from J; bases not matched to a gene: 8. The CDR3 contains 15 residues. Germline CDR1 is SGDLS and CDR2 is YYNGEE. The CDR3 DNA sequence: TGTGCCAGCAGCCCCGCGGCGGGGGGAAAAGAGACCCAGTACTTC. Translation: CASSPAAGGKETQYF.

The rearrangement uses TRBV4-1 and TRBJ1-2; tentatively, D is TRBD1 (6 bases). The CDR3 runs to 13 residues. Deletions cut 5 bases from V and 5 bases from J, with 12 bases between. Per the germline V gene, CDR1 is MGHRA and CDR2 is YSYEKL. Here the CDR3 DNA reads TGCGCCAGCAGCGCCCGGACAGCTTATGGCTACACCTTC. Its protein product is CASSARTAYGYTF.

This chain uses TRBV9 with TRBJ2-5; possibly TRBD2 for D (5 bases). The germline V and J ends were trimmed by 6 bases and 1 base, with 16 bases remaining between them. This CDR3 has 15 residues. CDR1 is SGDLS, CDR2 YYNGEE, per germline. In DNA, the CDR3 is TGTGCCAGCAACCCCCGGGGTCAGAGCCAAGAGACCCAGTACTTC. It encodes CASNPRGQSQETQYF.

This clone occurred a few times. The V and J genes are TRBV5-6 and TRBJ1-2; 7 bases are shared with TRBD1. With 4 bases clipped from V and 11 bases from J, the junction kept 14 bases outside the gene matches. CDR1 is SGHDT and CDR2 is YYEEEE in the germline V gene. This CDR3 contains 14 residues. DNA for the CDR3: TGTGCCAGCAGCCACGTAAGGACAGGACGGGTGTACACCTTC. This translates into CASSHVRTGRVYTF.

The rearrangement links TRBV2 to TRBJ2-7; TRBD2 agrees at 8 bases. The trim removed 7 bases at V and 12 bases at J, leaving 17 bases unmatched. Germline CDR1 reads SNHLY; CDR2 reads FYNNEI. The CDR3 runs to 14 residues. The CDR3 protein is CASKDSAIWSGGYF. As DNA, the CDR3 is TGTGCCAGCAAGGACAGCGCTATATGGAGCGGGGGGTACTTC.

The J gene is TRBJ1-1, the V gene TRBV18; D gene ambiguous. The CDR3 length is 16 residues. Between the trimmed V and J ends, which lost 4 bases and 2 bases, there was a span of 17 bases. The germline gives CDR1 KGHSH, CDR2 LQKENI. Written as DNA, the CDR3 is TGTGCCAGCTCACGCCGGCAGGTGAGGGTTAACACTGAAGCTTTCTTT. It yields the protein CASSRRQVRVNTEAFF. Drawing the rest from reference TRBV18 and TRBJ1-1, the complete variable domain is NAGVMQNPRHLVRRRGQEARLRCSPMKGHSHVYWYRQLPEEGLKFMVYLQKENIIDESGMPKERFSAEFPKEGPSILRIQQVVRGDSAAYFCASSRRQVRVNTEAFFGQGTRLTVV.

Only one count was recorded for this clone. The chain employs TRBV9 and TRBJ2-7, with 7 nucleotides matching TRBD1. V lost 4 bases to trimming and J lost 2 bases; unmatched junction nucleotides: 6. Germline CDR1 SGDLS, CDR2 YYNGEE. The CDR3 has 14 residues. This chain's CDR3 is CASSFTGVAYEQYF. CDR3 sequence (DNA): TGTGCCAGCAGCTTTACAGGGGTTGCCTACGAGCAGTACTTC.

The J gene is TRBJ1-1, the V gene TRBV6-5; D is ambiguous. The CDR3 is made up of 13 amino acids. Trimming cost V 9 bases and J 4 bases, with 15 bases left between them. Germline V CDR1 and CDR2: MNHEY, SVGAGI. DNA of the CDR3: TGTGCCAGTTTCTATGAGGGAGGCACTGAAGCTTTCTTT. This encodes CASFYEGGTEAFF.

The chain couples TRBV18 to TRBJ1-2, with D possibly matching TRBD1 (6 bases). Germline V gives CDR1 KGHSH, CDR2 LQKENI. The germline V and J ends were trimmed by 6 bases and 8 bases, with 16 bases remaining between them. The CDR3 length is 13 residues. CDR3 nucleotides: TGTGCCAGCTCTCCCCAGGACAGAGGGGGCTACACCTTC. Its translation: CASSPQDRGGYTF.

The chain employs TRBV6-5 and TRBJ1-4; D ambiguous. Germline V gene data show CDR1 as MNHEY and CDR2 as SVGAGI. Trimming stripped 0 bases from V and 6 bases from J, with 11 bases between. This CDR3 has 15 amino acids. The CDR3 region is CASSYSPGEHEKLFF. DNA of the CDR3: TGTGCCAGCAGTTACTCACCTGGGGAGCATGAAAAACTGTTTTTT.

The V call is TRBV6-5, the J call TRBJ1-2, with D tentatively TRBD1 (5 bases). The V gene lost 10 bases and the J gene lost 3 bases, with 15 bases spanning the gap. The CDR3 covers 13 residues. Germline V lookup: CDR1 MNHEY, CDR2 SVGAGI. The CDR3 nucleotides read TGTGCCACTTGGGGCTTCGATCACTATGGCTACACCTTC. Translation gives CATWGFDHYGYTF.

This chain joins TRBV7-8 and TRBJ2-4; TRBD1 agrees at 11 bases. The CDR3 extends over 20 amino acids. V lost 5 bases and J lost 0; bases outside the gene matches: 15. CDR1 and CDR2 (germline): SGHVS, FQNEAQ. Written as DNA, the CDR3 is TGTGCCAGCAGCCCATTCGTGGGACAGGGGGGGGAAATAGCCAAAAACATTCAGTACTTC. Translation: CASSPFVGQGGEIAKNIQYF.

The J gene is TRBJ1-2, the V gene TRBV7-9; D gene unclear. V gave up 4 bases and J gave up 6 bases, with 9 bases separating them. The germline gives CDR1 SEHNR, CDR2 FQNEAQ (reference sequence). This CDR3 spans 12 amino acids. The CDR3: CASSSYTDGYTF. The CDR3 DNA is TGTGCCAGCAGCTCATATACAGATGGCTACACCTTC.

The rearrangement links TRBV18 to TRBJ2-2, with TRBD1 identical over 8 bases. CDR3 length equals 16 residues. J lost 1 base, V lost 2 bases, and 3 bases had no gene match. Germline V gene data show CDR1 as KGHSH and CDR2 as LQKENI. The CDR3 sequence: CASSPDGTGNTGELFF. For the CDR3, the DNA is TGTGCCAGCTCACCAGACGGGACAGGGAACACCGGGGAGCTGTTTTTT.

Comments on this clone: A much bigger clone sits one base away, suggesting this may be a read error. The chain couples TRBV11-3 to TRBJ2-5; 14 nucleotides agree with TRBD2. Germline lookup yields CDR1 SGHNT and CDR2 YENEEA. Trimming cost V 6 bases and J 4 bases; bases outside gene matches: 4. This CDR3 region has 15 residues. The CDR3 protein is CASSPGTSGGETQYF. CDR3 nucleotides: TGTGCCAGCAGTCCCGGGACTAGCGGGGGAGAGACCCAGTACTTC.

This clone has a single count. The rearrangement uses TRBV6-4 and TRBJ2-1; 10 bases line up with TRBD2. The germline V gene has CDR1 MRHNA and CDR2 SNTAGT. V was clipped by 0 bases and J by 6 bases; unmatched bases: 2. CDR3 length: 15 amino acids. The CDR3 DNA reads as TGTGCCAGCAGTGACTCGAGCGGGGGGGCCAATGAGCAGTTCTTC. Protein product: CASSDSSGGANEQFF.

The V and J genes are TRBV5-4 and TRBJ2-3; tentative D call: TRBD2 (7 bases). Looked up from germline, CDR1 is SGHNT and CDR2 is YYREEE (reference sequence). The CDR3 totals 14 residues. V was trimmed by 0 bases and J by 4 bases, leaving 9 bases between them. CDR3 nucleotide sequence: TGTGCCAGCAGCTTGGAGGGGGGGGCAGATACGCAGTATTTT. Residues: CASSLEGGADTQYF.

This sequence joins TRBV27 and TRBJ2-1; TRBD1 aligns across 8 bases. The CDR3 sequence is 12 residues long. Germline CDR1 and CDR2: MNHEY and SMNVEV (reference sequence). V was pared by 5 bases and J by 15 bases, with 9 bases of the junction left unmatched. The CDR3 sequence: CASSPRTGKSFF. In nucleotides, the CDR3 is TGTGCCAGCAGTCCCCGGACAGGGAAGTCGTTCTTC.

The CDR3: CASSYGRQGERGGGNQPQHF. In DNA, the CDR3 is TGTGCCAGCAGTTACGGCCGGCAGGGAGAACGGGGAGGGGGGAATCAGCCCCAGCATTTT. The chain carries TRBV6-8 and TRBJ1-5, with a tentative D call TRBD1 (6 bases). The germline CDR1 and CDR2 sequences are MNHGY and SAAAGT. The length of the CDR3 is 20 residues. Trimming removed 2 bases from V and 4 bases from J, with 27 bases in between.

The CDR3: CASTPGGGTNTGELFF. CDR3 sequence (DNA): TGTGCCAGCACCCCGGGAGGGGGAACGAACACCGGGGAGCTGTTTTTT. V is TRBV2 and J is TRBJ2-2; 8 bases are a match to TRBD2. Trimming removed 7 bases from V and 0 bases from J; junction bases left unmatched: 7. The CDR3 covers 16 residues. Looked up from germline, CDR1 is SNHLY and CDR2 is FYNNEI. Combining the CDR3 with reference TRBV2 and TRBJ2-2 gives the whole variable domain EPEVTQTPSHQVTQMGQEVILRCVPISNHLYFYWYRQILGQKVEFLVSFYNNEISEKSEIFDDQFSVERPDGSNFTLKIRSTKLEDSAMYFCASTPGGGTNTGELFFGEGSRLTVL.

The chain carries TRBV6-2 or TRBV6-3 and TRBJ1-2; D is unclear. The germline CDR1 and CDR2 sequences are MNHEY and SVGEGT. This CDR3 has 12 amino acids. The V and J ends lost 2 bases and 2 bases respectively, with 3 bases between them. The CDR3 region is CASSYQNYGYTF. The CDR3 DNA reads TGTGCCAGCAGTTACCAGAACTATGGCTACACCTTC.

For this clone: The same CDR3 is also encoded by other DNA sequences in this sample. The CDR3 DNA reads as TGTGCCAGCAGCCAGGCAGGGTCCGTCACTGAAGCTTTCTTT. This translates into CASSQAGSVTEAFF. The genes are TRBV3-1 (or the pseudogene TRBV3-2) and TRBJ1-1; TRBD1 might be the D (5 bases). Trimming removed 3 bases at V and 4 bases at J, with 12 bases between. The CDR3 loop spans 14 amino acids. CDR1 and CDR2 (germline): LGHDT, YNNKEL (reference sequence).